This TCR beta chain was profiled in a study of shared clonotypes between healthy human individuals. Across the study: Aged between 18 and 49, the donors were a couple of women and a few men.

The assay used deep level. Generated by immunoSEQ multiplex PCR, the TCRdb table keeps only in-frame clones and is missing some. The table lists about 2.3 million clones, 85% to 95% of them singletons. CDR1 SGDLS and CDR2 YYNGEE come from the germline V gene. With V trimmed by 4 bases and J by 0 bases, 16 bases remained unmatched. This CDR3 spans 19 amino acids. General study results and limits: Larger estimated richness was generally seen in naive subsets than in memory subsets.

In its sample, this clone was seen once. Antigen specificity is unknown. This chain uses TRBV9 with TRBJ1-3, with TRBD1 matching over 7 bases. Sequencing used naive CD4+ T cells from PBMCs. Subset described: CD45RA+ positively selected. The clonotype was recovered from a young man in good health. Some clones in this sample may be carry-over from other donors' samples. CDR3 DNA sequence: TGTGCCAGCAGCCCACTAGCCCCGGGACAGCGTAGCTCTGGAAACACCATATATTTT. This translates into CASSPLAPGQRSSGNTIYF.